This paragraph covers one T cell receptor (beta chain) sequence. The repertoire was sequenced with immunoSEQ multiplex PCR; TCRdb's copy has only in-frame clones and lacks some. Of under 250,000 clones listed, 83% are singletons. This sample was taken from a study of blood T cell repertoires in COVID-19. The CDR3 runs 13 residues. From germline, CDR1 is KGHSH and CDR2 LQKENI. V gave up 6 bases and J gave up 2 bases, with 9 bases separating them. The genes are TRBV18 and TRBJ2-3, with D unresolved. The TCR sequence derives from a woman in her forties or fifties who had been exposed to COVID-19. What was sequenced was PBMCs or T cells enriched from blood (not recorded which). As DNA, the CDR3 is TGTGCCAGCTCCCTCGACTCCACAGATACGCAGTATTTT. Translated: CASSLDSTDTQYF.